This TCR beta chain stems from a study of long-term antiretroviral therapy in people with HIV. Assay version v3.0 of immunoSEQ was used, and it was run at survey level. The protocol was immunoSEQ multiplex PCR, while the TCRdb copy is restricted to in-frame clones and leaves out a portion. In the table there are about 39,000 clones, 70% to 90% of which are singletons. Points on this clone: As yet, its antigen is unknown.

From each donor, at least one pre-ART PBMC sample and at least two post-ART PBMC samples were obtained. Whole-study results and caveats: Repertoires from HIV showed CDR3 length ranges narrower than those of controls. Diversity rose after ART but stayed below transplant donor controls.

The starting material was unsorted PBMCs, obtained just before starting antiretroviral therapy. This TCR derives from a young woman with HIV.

CDR3 amino acids: CASSFGETQYF. The CDR3 DNA reads TGCGCCAGCAGCTTCGGAGAGACCCAGTACTTC. The V call is TRBV5-1, the J call TRBJ2-5; D uncertain. CDR3 size: 11 residues. The germline V gene encodes CDR1 SGHRS and CDR2 YFSETQ. V shed 2 bases and J shed 4 bases, with 3 bases lying between them. The full variable domain, rest sourced from reference TRBV5-1 and TRBJ2-5, is KAGVTQTPRYLIKTRGQQVTLSCSPISGHRSVSWYQQTPGQGLQFLFEYFSETQRNKGNFPGRFSGRQFSNSRSEMNVSTLELGDSALYLCASSFGETQYFGPGTRLLVL.